The subject of this entry is one T cell receptor beta chain. What it recognizes is unknown. The entry originates in a study of shared clonotypes between healthy human individuals. It was across several immunoSEQ plates that each subset's genomic DNA was evenly split. How the authors handled the data: ImmunoSEQ yielded junction-only sequences lacking quality scores, so filtering differed. TCRdb's table, derived via immunoSEQ multiplex PCR, lists solely in-frame clones and lacks some. V, J and clone size reflect that table, while D and trimming were determined from the DNA. The table includes over 850,000 clones, 70% to 80% detected once. Overall study findings and caveats: It was anticipated that sequencing depth would influence how many clonotypes donors shared. Several donors showed sharing of approximately 5% of naive CD4 clonotypes.

V lost 0 bases to trimming and J lost 2 bases, with 14 bases between them. This CDR3 is built from 17 residues. From germline, CDR1 is KGHSH and CDR2 LQKENI. The chain is built from TRBV18 and TRBJ1-5; maybe TRBD1 (5 bases). The receptor's source is a man aged 18 to 35 in good health. Some clones in this sample may be carry-over from other donors' samples. Sequencing was carried out using memory CD4+ T cells from PBMCs. The subset here: CD45RA-negative fraction. The CDR3 region is CASSPPEGQGGNQPQHF. CDR3 in DNA: TGTGCCAGCTCACCACCGGAGGGCCAGGGCGGCAATCAGCCCCAGCATTTT. Full variable domain (rest looked up from reference TRBV18 and TRBJ1-5): NAGVMQNPRHLVRRRGQEARLRCSPMKGHSHVYWYRQLPEEGLKFMVYLQKENIIDESGMPKERFSAEFPKEGPSILRIQQVVRGDSAAYFCASSPPEGQGGNQPQHFGDGTRLSIL.